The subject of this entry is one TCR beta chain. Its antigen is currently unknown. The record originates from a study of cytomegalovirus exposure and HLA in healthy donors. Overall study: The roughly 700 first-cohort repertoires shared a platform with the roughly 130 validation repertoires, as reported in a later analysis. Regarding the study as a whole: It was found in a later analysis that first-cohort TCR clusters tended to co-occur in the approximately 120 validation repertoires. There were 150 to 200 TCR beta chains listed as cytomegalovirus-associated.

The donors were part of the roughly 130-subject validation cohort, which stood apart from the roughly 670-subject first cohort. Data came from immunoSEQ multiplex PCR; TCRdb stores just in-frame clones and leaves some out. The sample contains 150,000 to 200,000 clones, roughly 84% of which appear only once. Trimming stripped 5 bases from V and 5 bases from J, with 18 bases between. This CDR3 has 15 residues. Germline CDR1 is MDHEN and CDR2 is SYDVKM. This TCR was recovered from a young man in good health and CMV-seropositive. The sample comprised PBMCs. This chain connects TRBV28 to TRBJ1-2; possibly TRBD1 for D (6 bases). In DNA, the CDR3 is TGTGCCAGCAGTCCTGGGGACATCGAACAATATGGCTACACCTTC. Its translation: CASSPGDIEQYGYTF.